This is a list of T cell receptor beta chains from one sample in a study of cytomegalovirus exposure and HLA in healthy donors. Here immunoSEQ multiplex PCR was the method, and the copy in TCRdb shows in-frame clones only, minus some. The data show about 150,000 clones, roughly 66% seen once. Material: PBMCs. The receptors come from a woman aged 55-69 years in good health and CMV-seronegative. The CDR3 runs from the conserved cysteine through the conserved F or W. Fields, in order: CDR3 DNA, CDR3 protein, clone size, D gene, CDR3 length, V gene, J gene. D genes are given only for firm matches. Expanded clones are given a class, and other clones once, few, many or no size at all.

TGCGCCAGCAGCAGCCTACCGGGGGTAGGCGCTGGGGCCAACGTCCTGACTTTC,CASSSLPGVGAGANVLTF,once,.,18,TRBV5-1,TRBJ2-6
TGTGCCAGCAGCGTAGAGGCGGTCCCCCCCGGCGGTGAGCAGTTCTTC,CASSVEAVPPGGEQFF,.,.,16,TRBV9,TRBJ2-1
TGTGCCAGCAGCTTCACAGGGTTATATCAGCCCCAGCATTTT,CASSFTGLYQPQHF,.,.,14,TRBV5-5,TRBJ1-5
TGTGCCAGCAGCTTATACAGGGGCGGAGTGAATGAGCAGTTCTTC,CASSLYRGGVNEQFF,few,TRBD1,15,TRBV7-3,TRBJ2-1
TGTGCCAGCAGCTCCGACGGGTTTTTGGGCTACACCTTC,CASSSDGFLGYTF,.,.,13,TRBV7-9,TRBJ1-2
TGTGCCATCAGTGAGCTGGGACTAGCCAAAAACATTCAGTACTTC,CAISELGLAKNIQYF,.,.,15,TRBV10-3,TRBJ2-4
TGTGCCAGCAGCTTCGGGGGGAACACTGAAGCTTTCTTT,CASSFGGNTEAFF,.,.,13,TRBV5-4,TRBJ1-1
TGTGCCAGCAGCCCAACAGGAATCTATGGCTACACCTTC,CASSPTGIYGYTF,.,.,13,TRBV7-2,TRBJ1-2
TGTGCCAGCGGTACAGGGCCCGAAGCTTTCTTT,CASGTGPEAFF,.,.,11,TRBV7-9,TRBJ1-1
TGTGCCAGTCTCATTTCAGGAAACACTGAAGCTTTCTTT,CASLISGNTEAFF,.,.,13,TRBV2,TRBJ1-1
TGCGCCAGCAGTCTTCCACTAGCGGGGGCCACAGATACGCAGTATTTT,CASSLPLAGATDTQYF,.,TRBD2,16,TRBV10-2,TRBJ2-3
TGTGCCAGCTCACTGTCGACAGGGCTAGGAAGCGACGAGCAGTACTTC,CASSLSTGLGSDEQYF,.,TRBD1,16,TRBV18,TRBJ2-7
TGTGCCAGCAGCGTGGGACTAGCGGACACAGATACGCAGTATTTT,CASSVGLADTDTQYF,.,TRBD2,15,TRBV5-4,TRBJ2-3
TGTGCCAGCAGCTCGGACTCGAGCTCTGGAAACACCATATATTTT,CASSSDSSSGNTIYF,.,.,15,TRBV7-2,TRBJ1-3
TGTGCCAGCAGTTACCCAACAGGGATTGGCTACACCTTC,CASSYPTGIGYTF,.,.,13,TRBV6-5,TRBJ1-2
TGTGCCAGCAGCTTATTCAGGCAGGAGGGTGGCTACACCTTC,CASSLFRQEGGYTF,.,.,14,TRBV7-6,TRBJ1-2
TGTGCCAGCAGGGAGGCGGGAGGTGAATACGAGCAGTACTTC,CASREAGGEYEQYF,.,TRBD2,14,TRBV25-1,TRBJ2-7
TGCAGCGTTGACAACAGGGGGCTTACCGGGGAGCTGTTTTTT,CSVDNRGLTGELFF,few,TRBD1,14,TRBV29-1,TRBJ2-2
TGTGCCAGCAGCTTAAACCCGGGACTAGCGGGTCGGGGCGCAGATACGCAGTATTTT,CASSLNPGLAGRGADTQYF,once,TRBD2,19,TRBV7-3,TRBJ2-3
TGCGCCAGCAGCCAAGAAGCGGCAGGTTGGCAGCCCCAGCATTTT,CASSQEAAGWQPQHF,once,.,15,TRBV4-1,TRBJ1-5
TGTGCCAGCAGCTTGGCCGGGGGAGGCACTGAAGCTTTCTTT,CASSLAGGGTEAFF,.,.,14,TRBV5-4,TRBJ1-1
TGTGCCAGCAGCCCCCTGGGACAGCAGAGCGAGCAGTACTTC,CASSPLGQQSEQYF,.,TRBD1,14,TRBV14,TRBJ2-7